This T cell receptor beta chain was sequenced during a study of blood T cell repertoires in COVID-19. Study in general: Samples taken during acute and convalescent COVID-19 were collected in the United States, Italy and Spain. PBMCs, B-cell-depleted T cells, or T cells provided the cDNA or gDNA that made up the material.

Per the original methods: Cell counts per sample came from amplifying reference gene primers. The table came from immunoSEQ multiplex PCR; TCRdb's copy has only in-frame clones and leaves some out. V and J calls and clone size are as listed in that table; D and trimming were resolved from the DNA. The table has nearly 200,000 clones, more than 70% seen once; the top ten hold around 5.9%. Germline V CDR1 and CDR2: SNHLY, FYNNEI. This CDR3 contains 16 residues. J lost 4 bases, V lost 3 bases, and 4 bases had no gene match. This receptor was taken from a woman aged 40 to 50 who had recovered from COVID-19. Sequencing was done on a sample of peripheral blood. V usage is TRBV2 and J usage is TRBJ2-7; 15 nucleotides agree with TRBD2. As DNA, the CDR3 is TGTGCCAGCAGTGATTCCGGGACTAGCGGGAGGTACGAGCAGTACTTC. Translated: CASSDSGTSGRYEQYF.